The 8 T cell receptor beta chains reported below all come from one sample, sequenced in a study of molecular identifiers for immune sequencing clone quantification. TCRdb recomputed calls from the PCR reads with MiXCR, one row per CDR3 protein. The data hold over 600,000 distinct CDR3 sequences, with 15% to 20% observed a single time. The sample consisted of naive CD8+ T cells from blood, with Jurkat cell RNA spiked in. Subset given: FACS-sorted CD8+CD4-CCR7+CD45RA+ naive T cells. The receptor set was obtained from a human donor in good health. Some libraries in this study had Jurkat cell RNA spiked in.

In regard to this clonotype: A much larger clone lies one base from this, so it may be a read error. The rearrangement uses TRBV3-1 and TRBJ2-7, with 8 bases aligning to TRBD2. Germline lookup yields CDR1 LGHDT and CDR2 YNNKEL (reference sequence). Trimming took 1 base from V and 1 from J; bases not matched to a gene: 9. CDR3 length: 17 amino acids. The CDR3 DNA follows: TGTGCCAGCAGCCAAGTACTGCGGGGGGCAGGGTCCTACGAGCAGTACTTC. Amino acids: CASSQVLRGAGSYEQYF.

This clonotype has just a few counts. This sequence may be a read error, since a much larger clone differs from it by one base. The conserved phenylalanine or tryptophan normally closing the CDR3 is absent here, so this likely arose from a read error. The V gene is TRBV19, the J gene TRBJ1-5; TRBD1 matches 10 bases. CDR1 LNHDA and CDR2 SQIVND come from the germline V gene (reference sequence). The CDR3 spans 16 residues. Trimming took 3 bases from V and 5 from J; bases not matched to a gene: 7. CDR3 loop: CASSITTGGWDQPQHS. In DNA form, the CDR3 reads TGTGCCAGTAGTATTACGACAGGGGGCTGGGATCAGCCCCAGCATTCT.

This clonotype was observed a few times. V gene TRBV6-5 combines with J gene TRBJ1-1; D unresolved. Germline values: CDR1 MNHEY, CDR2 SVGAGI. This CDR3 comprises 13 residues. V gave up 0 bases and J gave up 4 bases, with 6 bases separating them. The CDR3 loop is CASSYSPFTEAFF. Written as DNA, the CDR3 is TGTGCCAGCAGTTACTCCCCATTCACTGAAGCTTTCTTT.

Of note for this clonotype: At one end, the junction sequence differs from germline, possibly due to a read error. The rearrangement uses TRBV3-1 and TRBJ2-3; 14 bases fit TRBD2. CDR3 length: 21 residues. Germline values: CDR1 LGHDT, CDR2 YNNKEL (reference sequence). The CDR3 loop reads CANSQDQPGLAGVQRTDTQYF. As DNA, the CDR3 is TGTGCCAACAGCCAAGACCAGCCGGGACTAGCGGGAGTACAACGCACAGATACGCAGTATTTT.

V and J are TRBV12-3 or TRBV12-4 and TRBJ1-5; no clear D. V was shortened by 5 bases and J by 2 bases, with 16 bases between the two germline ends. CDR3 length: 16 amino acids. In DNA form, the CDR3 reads TGTGCCAGCAGTCATGACGGGTCCTCTGGCAATCAGCCCCAGCATTTT. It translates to CASSHDGSSGNQPQHF.

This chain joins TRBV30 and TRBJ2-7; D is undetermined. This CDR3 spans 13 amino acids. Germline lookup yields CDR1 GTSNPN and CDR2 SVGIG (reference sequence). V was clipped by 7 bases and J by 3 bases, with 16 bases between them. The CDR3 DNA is TGTGCCTACGCTTCCTTGGGCAACTACGAGCAGTACTTC. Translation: CAYASLGNYEQYF.

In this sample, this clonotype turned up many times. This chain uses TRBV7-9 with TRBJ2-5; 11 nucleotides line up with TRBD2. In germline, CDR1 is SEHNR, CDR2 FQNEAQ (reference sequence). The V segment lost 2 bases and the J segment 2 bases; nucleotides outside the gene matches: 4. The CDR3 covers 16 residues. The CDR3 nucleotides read TGTGCCAGCAGCTTAACTAGCGGGGGTTTACAAGAGACCCAGTACTTC. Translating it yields CASSLTSGGLQETQYF.

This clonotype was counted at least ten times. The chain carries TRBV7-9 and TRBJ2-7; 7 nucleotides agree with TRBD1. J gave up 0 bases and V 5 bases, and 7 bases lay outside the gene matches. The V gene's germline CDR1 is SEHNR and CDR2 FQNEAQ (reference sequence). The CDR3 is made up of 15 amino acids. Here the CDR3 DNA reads TGTGCCAGCAGCCCAAACCAGGGGGACTCCTACGAGCAGTACTTC. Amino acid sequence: CASSPNQGDSYEQYF.